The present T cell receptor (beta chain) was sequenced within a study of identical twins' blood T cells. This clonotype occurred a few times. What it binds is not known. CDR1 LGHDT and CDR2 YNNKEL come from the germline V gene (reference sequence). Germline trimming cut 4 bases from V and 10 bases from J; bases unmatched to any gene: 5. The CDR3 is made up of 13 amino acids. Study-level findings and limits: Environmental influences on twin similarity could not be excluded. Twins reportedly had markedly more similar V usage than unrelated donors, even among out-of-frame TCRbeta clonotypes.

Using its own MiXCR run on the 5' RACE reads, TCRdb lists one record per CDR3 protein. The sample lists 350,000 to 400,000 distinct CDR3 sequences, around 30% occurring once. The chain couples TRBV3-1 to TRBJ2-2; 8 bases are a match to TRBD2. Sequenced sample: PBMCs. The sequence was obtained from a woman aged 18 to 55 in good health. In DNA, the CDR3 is TGTGCCAGCAGCCGGACTAGCAAAGTGGAGCTGTTTTTT. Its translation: CASSRTSKVELFF.